What follows are 6 T cell receptor beta chains derived from one specimen sequenced in a study of blood T cells in healthy people across ages. Combining a sample-barcoded 5' primer with a J-beta primer mix, a second PCR ran for about 7 to 11 cycles. TCRdb reprocessed the 5' RACE reads with MiXCR, giving one entry per CDR3 protein. Among more than 800,000 distinct CDR3 sequences listed, more than 25% were seen once. The sample taken for sequencing was blood. The receptors shown here come from a woman older than 75 in good health.

A note on this clonotype: A much bigger clone sits one base away, suggesting this may be a read error. The J gene is TRBJ1-6, the V gene TRBV18, with no clear D. The germline V and J ends were trimmed by 4 bases and 11 bases, with 15 bases remaining between them. CDR1 is KGHSH and CDR2 is LQKENI in the germline V gene. CDR3 size: 14 residues. For the CDR3, the DNA is TGTGCCAGCTCACGGCTCCCAGGAGCTCCACCCCTCCACTTT. Protein: CASSRLPGAPPLHF.

This chain links TRBV10-3 with TRBJ1-1; D is perhaps TRBD1 (5 bases). Looked up from germline, CDR1 is ENHRY and CDR2 is SYGVKD. This CDR3 region has 15 residues. The V end was cut by 2 bases, the J end by 1 base, with 11 bases between. The CDR3, as DNA: TGTGCCATCAGTGAGCCCCCCACAGGGAACACTGAAGCTTTCTTT. Its protein is CAISEPPTGNTEAFF.

In its sample, this clonotype was seen many times. The rearrangement joins TRBV20-1 to TRBJ2-7; no clear D gene. Germline lookup yields CDR1 DFQATT and CDR2 SNEGSKA (reference sequence). This CDR3 region has 11 residues. The V end lost 6 bases, the J end lost 7 bases, and 13 bases lay between the germline ends. This CDR3 reads CSALNVREQYF. The CDR3 coding sequence is TGCAGTGCCTTGAACGTCCGGGAGCAGTACTTC.

The gene calls are TRBV12-3 or TRBV12-4 and TRBJ1-4; D remains ambiguous. The germline V and J ends were trimmed by 7 bases and 12 bases, with 15 bases remaining between them. The length of the CDR3 is 12 residues. The CDR3 DNA is TGTGCCAGCACCTCGGGCCGCCGGGAACTGTTTTTT. Its protein product is CASTSGRRELFF.

This clonotype has just a few counts. V usage is TRBV6-2 or TRBV6-3 and J usage is TRBJ1-4; no firm D call. This CDR3 comprises 16 residues. With 2 bases removed from V and 0 bases from J, the gap between germline ends came to 10 bases. The germline V gene has CDR1 MNHEY and CDR2 SVGEGT. CDR3 in DNA: TGTGCCAGCAGTTACCAGATGCCCGCAACTAATGAAAAACTGTTTTTT. It encodes CASSYQMPATNEKLFF.

The chain combines TRBV6-6 with TRBJ2-7; TRBD1 aligns across 7 bases. This CDR3 contains 14 residues. With 7 bases clipped from V and 2 bases from J, the junction kept 8 bases outside the gene matches. CDR1 is MNHNY and CDR2 is SVGAGI in the germline V gene (reference sequence). The DNA for the CDR3 is TGTGCCAGCACCCCGGCACAGGGGCCCTACGAGCAGTACTTC. This gives the protein CASTPAQGPYEQYF.